Listed here is a single T cell receptor (beta chain). This CDR3 has 12 amino acids. Germline V gives CDR1 MGHDK, CDR2 SYGVNS. V lost 3 bases to trimming and J lost 5 bases, with 7 bases between them. TCR beta libraries were built with iRepertoire HTBI primers and Arm-PCR of CDR3 regions. TCRdb fed the multiplex PCR reads into MiXCR, producing one record per CDR3 protein. The data show about 430,000 distinct CDR3 sequences, over 12% seen once. Sample time point: newly diagnosed GD, antithyroid drugs for less than 3 months. With RNA extracted from PBMCs as input, the TCR library was made. The sample comes from a study of regulatory T cells in long-lasting Graves disease. The sample was also linked to a second study, of T cells in Graves' hyperthyroidism and ophthalmopathy.

This sequence was found in a woman in her 40s with Graves disease. The rearrangement links TRBV25-1 to TRBJ1-1; D is unclear. This material consisted of peripheral blood mononuclear cells (PBMCs), taken at new diagnosis, from a patient treated with antithyroid drugs. Written as DNA, the CDR3 is TGTGCCAGCAGTGAGGAAGGGACTGAAGCTTTCTTT. Amino acids: CASSEEGTEAFF.